This entry lists 25 T cell receptor beta chains sequenced from one sample in a study of control samples from healthy donors and cancer patients. Profiling relied on immunoSEQ multiplex PCR, and the TCRdb table lists in-frame clones only, not all of them. This table has more than 85,000 clones, around 88% appearing once. The sample taken for sequencing was blood. These receptors originate from a woman aged 50 to 60 in good health.

This chain connects TRBV7-3 to TRBJ2-3; 14 positions match TRBD2. With 5 bases clipped from V and 3 bases from J, the junction kept 7 bases outside the gene matches. CDR3 size: 17 residues. Germline V gene data show CDR1 as SGHTA and CDR2 as FQGTGA. The CDR3 here is CASSKRGLAGATDTQYF. In nucleotides, the CDR3 is TGTGCCAGCAGCAAAAGGGGACTAGCGGGAGCAACAGATACGCAGTATTTT.

J is TRBJ2-1 and V is TRBV7-3; 9 bases map to TRBD2. V trimming: 5 bases; J trimming: 5 bases; junction bases outside the gene matches: 10. In germline, CDR1 is SGHTA, CDR2 FQGTGA. This CDR3 comprises 16 residues. The CDR3: CASSPAGGSTNNEQFF. In nucleotides, the CDR3 is TGTGCCAGCAGCCCAGCGGGAGGAAGTACAAACAATGAGCAGTTCTTC.

V usage is TRBV20-1 and J usage is TRBJ1-5; unclear D gene. Germline lookup yields CDR1 DFQATT and CDR2 SNEGSKA (reference sequence). The V and J ends lost 3 bases and 2 bases respectively, with 11 bases between them. This CDR3 spans 14 amino acids. Here the CDR3 DNA reads TGCAGTGCTAGTAATGGGAGAGGCAATCAGCCCCAGCATTTT. It yields the protein CSASNGRGNQPQHF.

The V and J genes are TRBV5-1 and TRBJ1-4; 10 positions match TRBD1. V shed 1 base, J shed 8 bases, and the junction held 8 bases outside the gene matches. There are 16 residues in the CDR3. Germline CDR1 reads SGHRS; CDR2 reads YFSETQ. This CDR3 is CASSLFLGQGKEKLFF. The CDR3 DNA is TGCGCCAGCAGCTTGTTTTTGGGACAGGGGAAAGAAAAACTGTTTTTT.

This chain connects TRBV24-1 to TRBJ2-5, with D uncertain. CDR1 and CDR2 (germline): KGHDR, SFDVKD. Trimming removed 4 bases from V and 7 bases from J, with 12 bases in between. The CDR3 has 13 amino acids. This CDR3 reads CATSEAAIRTQYF. For the CDR3, the DNA is TGTGCCACCAGTGAAGCTGCCATCAGGACCCAGTACTTC.

The rearrangement uses TRBV30 and TRBJ1-4; 9 bases agree with TRBD1. This CDR3 has 16 residues. Germline CDR1 GTSNPN, CDR2 SVGIG (reference sequence). V lost 2 bases to trimming and J lost 7 bases; unmatched junction nucleotides: 11. In nucleotides, the CDR3 is TGTGCCTGGAGTCCGCCGACAGGGGGGAGTGGTGAAAAACTGTTTTTT. It translates to CAWSPPTGGSGEKLFF.

CDR3 in amino acids: CASSLESKFYEQYV. The CDR3 DNA reads as TGTGCCAGCAGCTTAGAGTCAAAATTCTACGAGCAGTACGTC. The genes are TRBV7-9 and TRBJ2-7; D not certain. Germline loops: CDR1 SEHNR, CDR2 FQNEAQ (reference sequence). V lost 1 base, J lost 3 bases, and 10 bases lay in between. This CDR3 contains 14 residues.

The gene calls are TRBV7-3 and TRBJ1-4; perhaps TRBD1 as D (6 bases). V lost 5 bases and J 3 bases, leaving 16 bases between the germline ends. The CDR3 spans 16 residues. CDR1 and CDR2 (germline): SGHTA, FQGTGA. For the CDR3, the DNA is TGTGCCAGCAGCGGGGGCCTGGCATTAGCTAATGAAAAACTGTTTTTT. It encodes CASSGGLALANEKLFF.

V is TRBV18 and J is TRBJ2-5; D unclear. CDR3 length equals 12 residues. The V gene lost 7 bases and the J gene lost 3 bases, with 9 bases spanning the gap. Germline V gives CDR1 KGHSH, CDR2 LQKENI. The CDR3 nucleotides read TGTGCCAGCTTAGGGCTAGAAGAGACCCAGTACTTC. It translates to CASLGLEETQYF.

This clone was seen only once. The CDR3 is CASSPSASGSLNTQYF. The CDR3 nucleotides are TGTGCCAGCAGTCCGAGCGCCAGCGGGAGTTTGAATACGCAGTATTTT. The chain links TRBV11-2 to TRBJ2-3; 8 bases align to TRBD2. V was clipped by 6 bases and J by 7 bases; unmatched bases: 15. CDR1 is SGHAT and CDR2 is FQNNGV in the germline V gene. This CDR3 has 16 residues.

The J gene is TRBJ1-4, the V gene TRBV14; D uncertain. V dropped 0 bases and J dropped 6 bases, with 14 bases sitting between them. The V gene's germline CDR1 is SGHDN and CDR2 FVKESK. The CDR3 sequence is 16 residues long. The chain's CDR3 is CASSQDTVRVDEKLFF. Here the CDR3 DNA reads TGTGCCAGCAGCCAAGACACTGTCAGAGTGGATGAAAAACTGTTTTTT.

The rearrangement joins TRBV18 to TRBJ1-2; D is unclear. This CDR3 has 14 residues. Germline V gene data show CDR1 as KGHSH and CDR2 as LQKENI. V shed 6 bases and J shed 1 base, with 12 bases lying between them. In DNA form, the CDR3 reads TGTGCCAGCTCTCCTACCGGGAGTAACTATGGCTACACCTTC. Amino acid sequence: CASSPTGSNYGYTF.

The CDR3 DNA reads TGCAGCGTTGGTAACCCCGGGACGGGCTACACCTTC. Amino acid sequence: CSVGNPGTGYTF. J is TRBJ1-2 and V is TRBV29-1; D is possibly TRBD1 (5 bases). Trimming removed 4 bases at V and 8 bases at J, with 14 bases between. CDR3 length equals 12 residues. In germline, CDR1 is SQVTM, CDR2 ANQGSEA. Variable domain in full (rest from reference TRBV29-1 and TRBJ1-2): SAVISQKPSRDICQRGTSLTIQCQVDSQVTMMFWYRQQPGQSLTLIATANQGSEATYESGFVIDKFPISRPNLTFSTLTVSNMSPEDSSIYLCSVGNPGTGYTFGSGTRLTVV.

The J gene is TRBJ2-1, the V gene TRBV7-8; D gene uncertain. Germline CDR1 is SGHVS and CDR2 is FQNEAQ. Trimming took off 6 bases at V and 3 bases at J, with 12 bases between the two ends. The CDR3 extends over 14 amino acids. CDR3 DNA sequence: TGTGCCAGCAGTGGCAGTGGGCGCTACAATGAGCAGTTCTTC. Encoded protein: CASSGSGRYNEQFF.

J is TRBJ1-3 and V is TRBV6-2 or TRBV6-3, with D unresolved. This CDR3 is built from 15 residues. Germline V gene data show CDR1 as MNHEY and CDR2 as SVGEGT. Trimming removed 6 bases from V and 0 bases from J, with 12 bases in between. CDR3 DNA: TGTGCCAGCAGGTACGGGCCGTACTCTGGAAACACCATATATTTT. Its translation is CASRYGPYSGNTIYF.

The V and J genes are TRBV27 and TRBJ2-5; TRBD2 matches 8 bases. The CDR3 has 14 residues. From germline, CDR1 is MNHEY and CDR2 SMNVEV (reference sequence). V shed 4 bases, J shed 5 bases, and the junction held 6 bases outside the gene matches. CDR3 DNA: TGTGCCAGCAGTTCAACGGGGGGGCGGGAGACCCAGTACTTC. It translates to CASSSTGGRETQYF.

This chain joins TRBV30 and TRBJ2-5; 7 positions match TRBD2. Germline CDR1 and CDR2: GTSNPN and SVGIG (reference sequence). The CDR3 has 14 amino acids. V was pared by 4 bases and J by 5 bases, with 10 bases of the junction left unmatched. This CDR3 reads CAWTWSGGTETQYF. The CDR3 nucleotides read TGTGCCTGGACATGGTCGGGGGGAACGGAGACCCAGTACTTC.

The rearrangement links TRBV10-3 to TRBJ1-2; 7 bases agree with TRBD1. Germline-derived CDR1 and CDR2 are ENHRY and SYGVKD. J was trimmed by 4 bases and V by 0 bases; bases with no gene match: 8. CDR3 length: 16 residues. CDR3 residues: CAISESLTGRTYGYTF. DNA for the CDR3: TGTGCCATCAGTGAGTCCCTGACAGGGAGGACCTATGGCTACACCTTC.

The chain carries TRBV30 and TRBJ2-5, with D unclear. The germline gives CDR1 GTSNPN, CDR2 SVGIG (reference sequence). The germline V and J ends were trimmed by 4 bases and 0 bases, with 6 bases remaining between them. CDR3 length: 12 amino acids. The CDR3: CAWKEYQETQYF. In DNA, the CDR3 is TGTGCCTGGAAAGAATACCAAGAGACCCAGTACTTC.

The CDR3: CRTGEYGYTF. CDR3 coding DNA: TGCCGGACAGGGGAGTATGGCTACACCTTC. The genes are TRBV20-1 and TRBJ1-2, with 9 bases that match TRBD1. Germline assignment: CDR1 DFQATT and CDR2 SNEGSKA (reference sequence). This CDR3 has 10 amino acids.

The chain uses TRBV6-5 and TRBJ1-1, with D unclear. Germline lookup yields CDR1 MNHEY and CDR2 SVGAGI. The CDR3 length is 12 residues. V was shortened by 6 bases and J by 8 bases, with 13 bases between the two germline ends. DNA for the CDR3: TGTGCCAGCAGGATTCCGGGAGTCGAAGCTTTCTTT. Translated: CASRIPGVEAFF.

The V call is TRBV6-6, the J call TRBJ2-1, with 7 nucleotides matching TRBD1. Germline CDR1 MNHNY, CDR2 SVGAGI (reference sequence). J lost 5 bases, V lost 5 bases, and 15 bases had no gene match. The CDR3 covers 17 residues. The CDR3 spells CASSLTATGALDNEQFF. The CDR3 DNA reads as TGTGCCAGCAGTCTAACCGCAACAGGGGCTCTAGACAATGAGCAGTTCTTC.

This chain joins TRBV5-6 and TRBJ2-1; D is possibly TRBD1 (6 bases). The CDR3 totals 15 residues. Germline CDR1 is SGHDT and CDR2 is YYEEEE. Trimming shortened V by 4 bases and J by 6 bases, and 17 bases separated the two germline ends. The CDR3 here is CASSLIQGSGNEQFF. The CDR3 DNA reads as TGTGCCAGCAGCCTGATACAGGGTTCCGGCAATGAGCAGTTCTTC.

This clone was recorded a few times. The chain employs TRBV10-3 and TRBJ1-5; TRBD1 might be the D (5 bases). The CDR3 loop spans 14 amino acids. V was trimmed by 3 bases and J by 5 bases, leaving 11 bases between them. CDR1 and CDR2 (germline): ENHRY, SYGVKD. The CDR3 nucleotides are TGTGCCATCAGTGATGTTGCGGGGGATCAGCCCCAGCATTTT. Its translation is CAISDVAGDQPQHF.

The chain recombines TRBV27 with TRBJ2-3; 13 bases align to TRBD2. The V gene's germline CDR1 is MNHEY and CDR2 SMNVEV (reference sequence). CDR3 size: 19 residues. V lost 8 bases, J lost 3 bases, and 17 bases stayed unmatched. The CDR3 DNA sequence: TGTGCCAGCCACCCCTATGGACTAGCGGGAGAATTGGATACAGATACGCAGTATTTT. Protein product: CASHPYGLAGELDTDTQYF.